This paragraph reports one TCR beta chain. The antigen is unknown. This entry comes from a study of T cell responses to AZD1222 COVID-19 vaccine. This CDR3 is 13 amino acids long. V lost 6 bases and J 6 bases, leaving 13 bases between the germline ends. The germline gives CDR1 WSHSY, CDR2 SAAADI. General study findings and limits: The CD4 TCRs associated with vaccination extended across spike and predominated at 160-218 and 743-854.

The assay was immunoSEQ multiplex PCR, and TCRdb's table has in-frame clones only and misses some. The sample yields nearly 35,000 clones, 65% to 90% seen once. The source was peripheral blood, collected 28 days after the second AZD1222 dose. This receptor was taken from an adult who received the AZD1222 COVID-19 vaccine. The genes are TRBV10-2 and TRBJ2-3; D perhaps matches TRBD2 (5 bases). Here the CDR3 DNA reads TGCGCCAGCAGCCTGGGAGCCAGGGATACGCAGTATTTT. The encoded protein is CASSLGARDTQYF.